This is a list of T cell receptor beta chains from one sample in a study of blood T cells in healthy people across ages. TCRdb reprocessed the 5' RACE reads via MiXCR and lists one record per CDR3 protein. This table has 780,000 or so distinct CDR3 sequences, around three fifths appearing once. Sequenced material: blood. The receptors here all came from a man aged 35 to 55 in good health. The CDR3 runs from the conserved cysteine through the conserved F or W.

CDR3 length	V gene	J gene	CDR3 protein
15	TRBV4-3	TRBJ2-1	CASSQGARGLGEQFF
12	TRBV20-1	TRBJ2-7	CSASKQNYEQYF
14	TRBV6-5	TRBJ2-1	CASRERAAYNEQFF
18	TRBV11-2	TRBJ2-6	CASSLYKLKISGANVLTF
15	TRBV6-2/TRBV6-3	TRBJ2-3	CASSYGLGMIDTQYF
14	TRBV20-1	TRBJ2-3	CSASNVDSPDTQYF
15	TRBV4-3	TRBJ1-2	CASSQDDRSNYGYTF
16	TRBV4-1	TRBJ1-2	CASSQDQTVRYYGYTF
19	TRBV7-2	TRBJ1-6	CASSFGRGSTSSYNSPLHF
13	TRBV27	TRBJ1-2	CASSLGADYGYTF
12	TRBV29-1	TRBJ1-1	CSVDNRGTEAFF
15	TRBV6-1	TRBJ2-4	CASSSQVLAKNIQYF
18	TRBV7-9	TRBJ1-2	CASSPFWSAGQGGLRYTF
16	TRBV4-1	TRBJ2-2	CASSQEGGESTGELFF
16	TRBV12-3/TRBV12-4	TRBJ2-5	CASSRGLAGPQETQYF
14	TRBV29-1	TRBJ2-3	CSNTHGTLADTQYF
15	TRBV7-2	TRBJ1-2	CASSSPGQADYGYTF
13	TRBV29-1	TRBJ2-1	CSVEVPGYNEQFF
15	TRBV4-2	TRBJ2-5	CASSPTGLEVETQYF
13	TRBV27	TRBJ2-5	CASSAGTVHPQYF
16	TRBV29-1	TRBJ2-3	CSVVRLAGGHTDTQYF
16	TRBV5-6	TRBJ1-2	CASSLSGTGAYYGYTF
16	TRBV6-2/TRBV6-3	TRBJ2-1	CASSLIWSLTPNEQFF
16	TRBV24-1	TRBJ2-6	CATSVAGSSGANVLTF
17	TRBV20-1	TRBJ2-1	CSASPPGTLGGINEQFF
15	TRBV6-6	TRBJ2-3	CASSYGRAGRDTQYF
15	TRBV29-1	TRBJ2-3	CSVAAGATSTDTQYF
13	TRBV4-3	TRBJ2-7	CASSQSGGDEQYF
10	TRBV2	TRBJ2-1	CASRGTEQFF
19	TRBV6-2/TRBV6-3	-	CASSYSSSGPSISQETQYF
14	TRBV7-9	TRBJ2-5	CASSERQAEETQYF
12	TRBV10-3	TRBJ1-3	CAIRQHSNTIYF
15	TRBV5-1	TRBJ2-3	CASSTDGTSTDTQYF
13	TRBV12-3/TRBV12-4	TRBJ2-7	CASGNTVSYEQYF
13	TRBV25-1	TRBJ2-7	CASSKQGAYEQYF
14	TRBV4-1	TRBJ2-1	CASSQEIADNEQFF
16	TRBV12-3/TRBV12-4	TRBJ1-2	CASSLVRTGSNYGYTF
11	TRBV20-1	TRBJ2-3	CSARGLAGKYF
15	TRBV6-5	TRBJ2-5	CASSYLRTAQETQYF
10	TRBV20-1	TRBJ1-2	CSAPSYGYTF
15	TRBV14	TRBJ2-5	CASSQISSPQETQYF
16	TRBV27	TRBJ2-6	CASSVGQTAGANVLTF